The 18 T cell receptor beta chains listed next were all sequenced from one sample in a study of blood T cell repertoires in COVID-19. Clones were sequenced by immunoSEQ multiplex PCR, and TCRdb holds only the in-frame ones, with some missing. Of under 200,000 clones in the sample, 87% are singletons; the top ten hold over 3.5%. The sample consisted of peripheral blood. These receptors came from a man between 18 and 29 years old with active or convalescent COVID-19.

The chain has TRBV2 and TRBJ2-1; no clear D gene. This CDR3 has 13 amino acids. Germline CDR1 reads SNHLY; CDR2 reads FYNNEI. V was trimmed by 5 bases and J by 7 bases, leaving 12 bases between them. CDR3 bases: TGTGCCAGCAGTCAGGAACAGCCTAATGAGCAGTTCTTC. Translating gives CASSQEQPNEQFF.

The chain combines TRBV24-1 with TRBJ2-1, with 8 nucleotides matching TRBD1. Germline V gene lookup returns CDR1 KGHDR and CDR2 SFDVKD. The CDR3 has 17 residues. V trimming: 2 bases; J trimming: 6 bases; junction bases outside the gene matches: 11. CDR3 sequence reads: CATSDSGQGRVSNEQFF. CDR3 in DNA: TGTGCCACCAGTGATTCTGGACAGGGAAGGGTTTCCAATGAGCAGTTCTTC.

The V call is TRBV7-2, the J call TRBJ1-1, with TRBD1 identical over 8 bases. This CDR3 comprises 13 residues. Germline V lookup: CDR1 SGHTA, CDR2 FQGNSA. J was trimmed by 4 bases and V by 5 bases; bases with no gene match: 3. The DNA of the CDR3 is TGTGCCAGCAGCGCGGACAGGGCCACTGAAGCTTTCTTT. It translates to CASSADRATEAFF.

This chain joins TRBV19 and TRBJ2-5; 13 bases map to TRBD2. V lost 4 bases and J lost 0; bases outside the gene matches: 2. Germline V lookup: CDR1 LNHDA, CDR2 SQIVND (reference sequence). This CDR3 comprises 16 residues. CDR3 region: CASSTGLAGYQETQYF. CDR3 nucleotides: TGTGCCAGTAGTACGGGACTAGCGGGGTACCAAGAGACCCAGTACTTC.

The CDR3 here is CASRRTDLYYEQYF. The CDR3 DNA reads TGTGCCAGTAGGAGGACAGACCTTTACTACGAGCAGTACTTC. The genes are TRBV19 and TRBJ2-7; D perhaps matches TRBD1 (6 bases). The CDR3 sequence is 14 residues long. Germline loops: CDR1 LNHDA, CDR2 SQIVND (reference sequence). V was clipped by 6 bases and J by 3 bases, with 15 bases between them.

This clone was seen a single time. The chain carries TRBV27 and TRBJ2-1; 12 bases agree with TRBD2. Germline V gene lookup returns CDR1 MNHEY and CDR2 SMNVEV (reference sequence). Trimming removed 4 bases from V and 7 bases from J; junction bases left unmatched: 5. The CDR3 is 15 amino acids. Here the CDR3 reads CASSYLAGGPNEQFF. In DNA form, the CDR3 reads TGTGCCAGCAGTTATCTAGCGGGAGGGCCTAATGAGCAGTTCTTC.

The gene calls are TRBV2 and TRBJ2-3; 13 nucleotides match TRBD2. The germline V gene has CDR1 SNHLY and CDR2 FYNNEI. The CDR3 spans 17 residues. V was pared by 7 bases and J by 1 base, with 8 bases of the junction left unmatched. The CDR3 protein is CASIKLAGGPGTDTQYF. The CDR3 bases are TGTGCCAGCATCAAACTAGCGGGGGGGCCGGGCACAGATACGCAGTATTTT.

This clone was picked up one time. As DNA, the CDR3 is TGTGCCATCAGTGAGTCGCTAGGGGGCACTGAAGCTTTCTTT. Amino acids: CAISESLGGTEAFF. The V gene is TRBV10-3, the J gene TRBJ1-1, with D possibly TRBD1 on 6 matching bases. Trimming cost V 0 bases and J 4 bases, with 9 bases left between them. In germline, CDR1 is ENHRY, CDR2 SYGVKD. The CDR3 runs to 14 residues.

The V call is TRBV2, the J call TRBJ1-2, with 9 bases lining up with TRBD1. Germline V gene sequence: CDR1 SNHLY, CDR2 FYNNEI. The CDR3 is 15 residues long. Unmatched junction bases numbered 9, after V lost 8 bases and J lost 2 bases. The CDR3 region has the DNA TGTGCCAGCGTGGGACAGGGTGGGGGAAACTATGGCTACACCTTC. Its protein is CASVGQGGGNYGYTF. Filled out from reference TRBV2 and TRBJ1-2, the complete variable domain reads EPEVTQTPSHQVTQMGQEVILRCVPISNHLYFYWYRQILGQKVEFLVSFYNNEISEKSEIFDDQFSVERPDGSNFTLKIRSTKLEDSAMYFCASVGQGGGNYGYTFGSGTRLTVV.

The V call is TRBV7-8, the J call TRBJ1-1, with D unresolved. CDR1 is SGHVS and CDR2 is FQNEAQ in the germline V gene. The length of the CDR3 is 16 residues. V gave up 5 bases and J gave up 0 bases, with 16 bases separating them. The CDR3 sequence: CASSPRRGAMNTEAFF. The CDR3 region has the DNA TGTGCCAGCAGCCCACGACGGGGTGCGATGAACACTGAAGCTTTCTTT.

This rearrangement joins TRBV12-3 or TRBV12-4 to TRBJ1-2; a weak D match, TRBD1 (5 bases). The CDR3 spans 12 residues. V lost 6 bases to trimming and J lost 1 base, with 6 bases between them. The CDR3 loop is CASSQGNYGYTF. DNA of the CDR3: TGTGCCAGCAGCCAGGGTAACTATGGCTACACCTTC.

This rearrangement joins TRBV5-1 to TRBJ1-1; a possible D gene is TRBD1 (6 bases). The CDR3 is 15 residues long. Trimming took 3 bases from V and 4 from J, leaving 16 bases between them. From germline, CDR1 is SGHRS and CDR2 YFSETQ. Written as DNA, the CDR3 is TGCGCCAGCAGCTGGCAGGGGCCGGAGGCCACTGAAGCTTTCTTT. Its protein product is CASSWQGPEATEAFF.

V is TRBV6-6 and J is TRBJ1-5; 8 bases fit TRBD1. This CDR3 region has 14 residues. Germline V gives CDR1 MNHNY, CDR2 SVGAGI (reference sequence). V trimming: 7 bases; J trimming: 0 bases; junction bases outside the gene matches: 2. The CDR3 sequence is CASTDRGSNQPQHF. CDR3 nucleotides: TGTGCCAGCACCGACAGGGGTAGCAATCAGCCCCAGCATTTT.

The chain couples TRBV4-2 to TRBJ2-7; a weak D match, TRBD2 (6 bases). The CDR3 contains 17 residues. Germline V gives CDR1 LGHNA, CDR2 YNFKEQ. V was pared by 0 bases and J by 2 bases, with 17 bases between. CDR3 nucleotides: TGTGCCAGCAGCCAAGATCTGGGCGGGGTCCCAACCTACGAGCAGTACTTC. It translates to CASSQDLGGVPTYEQYF.

With respect to this clone: At the DNA level, this CDR3 is encoded by other sequences in the same sample as well. This rearrangement joins TRBV7-2 to TRBJ2-3; no reliable D call. CDR3 length equals 12 residues. The germline CDR1 and CDR2 sequences are SGHTA and FQGNSA. V gave up 5 bases and J gave up 2 bases, with 5 bases separating them. The CDR3 reads CASSPNTDTQYF. Written as DNA, the CDR3 is TGTGCCAGCAGCCCCAACACAGATACGCAGTATTTT. The full variable domain, completed using reference TRBV7-2 and TRBJ2-3, is GAGVSQSPSNKVTEKGKDVELRCDPISGHTALYWYRQSLGQGLEFLIYFQGNSAPDKSGLPSDRFSAERTGGSVSTLTIQRTQQEDSAVYLCASSPNTDTQYFGPGTRLTVL.

The chain carries TRBV5-1 and TRBJ2-7, with 13 positions matching TRBD2. Trimming took 3 bases from V and 6 from J; bases not matched to a gene: 3. The CDR3 spans 14 residues. Germline V lookup: CDR1 SGHRS, CDR2 YFSETQ. CDR3 protein: CASSSGLAGAEQYV. The CDR3 DNA reads as TGCGCCAGCAGCTCCGGACTAGCGGGGGCCGAGCAGTACGTC.

This clone was seen once. The J gene is TRBJ1-1, the V gene TRBV5-4; tentatively, D is TRBD1 (5 bases). The length of the CDR3 is 17 residues. Trimming removed 1 base from V and 1 base from J, with 17 bases in between. Germline assignment: CDR1 SGHNT and CDR2 YYREEE (reference sequence). The CDR3 loop reads CASSLLGLGRANTEAFF. CDR3 sequence (DNA): TGTGCCAGCAGCTTGCTGGGGCTCGGCAGGGCGAACACTGAAGCTTTCTTT. The entire variable domain, with the rest obtained from reference TRBV5-4 and TRBJ1-1, is as follows: ETGVTQSPTHLIKTRGQQVTLRCSSQSGHNTVSWYQQALGQGPQFIFQYYREEENGRGNFPPRFSGLQFPNYSSELNVNALELDDSALYLCASSLLGLGRANTEAFFGQGTRLTVV.

The gene calls are TRBV9 and TRBJ2-5; the D is unclear. V was shortened by 3 bases and J by 2 bases, with 5 bases between the two germline ends. Germline V lookup: CDR1 SGDLS, CDR2 YYNGEE. CDR3 length: 12 residues. The DNA for the CDR3 is TGTGCCAGCAGCGCCGGTCAAGAGACCCAGTACTTC. It yields the protein CASSAGQETQYF. Looking up the rest from reference TRBV9 and TRBJ2-5 gives the full variable domain: DSGVTQTPKHLITATGQRVTLRCSPRSGDLSVYWYQQSLDQGLQFLIQYYNGEERAKGNILERFSAQQFPDLHSELNLSSLELGDSALYFCASSAGQETQYFGPGTRLLVL.